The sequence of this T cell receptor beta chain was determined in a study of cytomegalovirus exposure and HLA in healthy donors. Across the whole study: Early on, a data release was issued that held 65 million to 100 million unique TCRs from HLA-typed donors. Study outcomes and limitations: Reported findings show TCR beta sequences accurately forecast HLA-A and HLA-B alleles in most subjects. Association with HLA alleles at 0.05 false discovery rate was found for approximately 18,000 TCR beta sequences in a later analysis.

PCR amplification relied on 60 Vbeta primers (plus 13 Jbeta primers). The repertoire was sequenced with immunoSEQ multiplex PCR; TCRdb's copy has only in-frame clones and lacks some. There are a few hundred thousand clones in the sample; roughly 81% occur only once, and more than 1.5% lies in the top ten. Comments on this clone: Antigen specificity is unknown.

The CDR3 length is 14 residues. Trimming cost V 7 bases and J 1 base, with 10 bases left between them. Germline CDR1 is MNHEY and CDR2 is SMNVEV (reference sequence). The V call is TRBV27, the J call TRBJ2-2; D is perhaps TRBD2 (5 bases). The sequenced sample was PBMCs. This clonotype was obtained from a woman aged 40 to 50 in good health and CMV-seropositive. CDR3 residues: CASMSEGNTGELFF. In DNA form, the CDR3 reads TGTGCCAGCATGAGCGAGGGGAACACCGGGGAGCTGTTTTTT.